Following are 19 T cell receptor beta chains from one sample sequenced in a study of OX40 agonist ivuxolimab in advanced cancers. To prepare the library, the immunoSEQ multiplex PCR assay was applied. TCRdb obtained this table from immuneACCESS and retained in-frame rearrangements with V and J assigned. These tables miss some clones; where compared with another copy, unresolved V genes account for less than half of the shortfall, and the remainder is unexplained. In all, the sample holds roughly 65,000 clones, and 80% to 85% of those were seen once. Of the sample, about a tenth is held by the ten largest clones. Sequencing used CD4+ or CD8+ T cells sorted from blood, obtained in a trial of the OX40 agonist ivuxolimab. All receptors come from an adult with an advanced solid tumor such as melanoma, head and neck, liver or kidney cancer.

This rearrangement joins TRBV7-9 to TRBJ2-5; 9 bases fit TRBD2. Looked up from germline, CDR1 is SEHNR and CDR2 is FQNEAQ (reference sequence). Losses at the gene ends were 2 bases for V and 5 bases for J; bases not matched to a gene: 3. The CDR3 totals 14 residues. The CDR3 is CASSLSSGSETQYF. DNA of the CDR3: TGTGCCAGCAGCTTAAGTAGCGGGAGTGAGACCCAGTACTTC.

The chain recombines TRBV28 with TRBJ1-1; D is perhaps TRBD1 (6 bases). V lost 3 bases to trimming and J lost 1 base, with 12 bases between them. The CDR3 is 15 amino acids. Germline V gives CDR1 MDHEN, CDR2 SYDVKM. This CDR3 reads CASSLGQAANTEAFF. CDR3 DNA sequence: TGTGCCAGCAGTTTGGGACAAGCTGCGAACACTGAAGCTTTCTTT.

Turning to this clone: Other DNA sequences in the sample encode the same CDR3. The rearrangement uses TRBV7-2 and TRBJ2-5; D unclear. Germline loops: CDR1 SGHTA, CDR2 FQGNSA. The length of the CDR3 is 13 residues. V lost 5 bases and J 4 bases, leaving 11 bases between the germline ends. The CDR3 protein is CASSLEQGETQYF. The CDR3 coding sequence is TGTGCCAGCAGCCTCGAGCAAGGAGAGACCCAGTACTTC. Full variable domain (rest looked up from reference TRBV7-2 and TRBJ2-5): GAGVSQSPSNKVTEKGKDVELRCDPISGHTALYWYRQSLGQGLEFLIYFQGNSAPDKSGLPSDRFSAERTGGSVSTLTIQRTQQEDSAVYLCASSLEQGETQYFGPGTRLLVL.

V is TRBV6-5 and J is TRBJ2-2, with D unclear. The CDR3 has 12 amino acids. CDR1 and CDR2 (germline): MNHEY, SVGAGI. The V end lost 4 bases, the J end lost 3 bases, and 3 bases lay between the germline ends. The CDR3 DNA is TGTGCCAGCAGTTTTTACACCGGGGAGCTGTTTTTT. This encodes CASSFYTGELFF.

CDR3 loop: CASSPFDRSYNEQFF. CDR3 bases: TGTGCCAGCAGCCCCTTTGACCGCTCCTACAATGAGCAGTTCTTC. The chain combines TRBV7-2 with TRBJ2-1; no clear D gene. Germline loops: CDR1 SGHTA, CDR2 FQGNSA. The CDR3 spans 15 residues. With 5 bases removed from V and 0 bases from J, the gap between germline ends came to 11 bases.

The chain links TRBV5-4 to TRBJ2-2; D may be TRBD2 (6 bases). This CDR3 contains 15 residues. Germline V gives CDR1 SGHNT, CDR2 YYREEE (reference sequence). The V gene lost 2 bases and the J gene lost 6 bases, with 14 bases spanning the gap. CDR3 nucleotide sequence: TGTGCCAGCAGCTTCGCGGGACCGCCGGCCGGGGAGCTGTTTTTT. This encodes CASSFAGPPAGELFF.

J is TRBJ2-1 and V is TRBV11-2; the D call may be TRBD1 or TRBD2 (6 bases each). The V end lost 4 bases, the J end lost 11 bases, and 12 bases lay between the germline ends. The CDR3 has 12 residues. CDR1 is SGHAT and CDR2 is FQNNGV in the germline V gene. CDR3 sequence reads: CASSSEGGKQFF. CDR3 DNA: TGTGCCAGCAGCTCAGAAGGGGGGAAGCAGTTCTTC.

The V call is TRBV14, the J call TRBJ1-2, with D perhaps matching TRBD1 (5 bases). Trimming removed 2 bases from V and 4 bases from J, with 11 bases in between. The CDR3 runs to 14 residues. Germline loops: CDR1 SGHDN, CDR2 FVKESK. For the CDR3, the DNA is TGTGCCAGCAGCCAACAGGGACCTACCTATGGCTACACCTTC. Translating it yields CASSQQGPTYGYTF.

The V gene is TRBV28, the J gene TRBJ1-5; tentative D call: TRBD1 (6 bases). Germline V gene data show CDR1 as MDHEN and CDR2 as SYDVKM. The CDR3 spans 12 residues. V was shortened by 6 bases and J by 4 bases, with 7 bases between the two germline ends. The CDR3 region has the DNA TGTGCCAGCAGAGGACAGAATCAGCCCCAGCATTTT. Translating gives CASRGQNQPQHF.

The CDR3 DNA reads TGTGCCAGCAGCCGGCTGGAGGCTGTGTACTTC. Translation gives CASSRLEAVYF. V and J are TRBV7-2 and TRBJ2-7; D is possibly TRBD2 (5 bases). Trimming pared 5 bases from V and 12 bases from J, leaving 14 bases between. Germline lookup yields CDR1 SGHTA and CDR2 FQGNSA. This CDR3 contains 11 residues.

The J gene is TRBJ2-3, the V gene TRBV30; 9 bases line up with TRBD1. Germline CDR1 is GTSNPN and CDR2 is SVGIG (reference sequence). V lost 0 bases, J lost 2 bases, and 15 bases stayed unmatched. CDR3 size: 19 residues. The CDR3 loop reads CAWSVRTGEIRLPTDTQYF. The CDR3 nucleotides read TGTGCCTGGAGTGTGCGGACAGGGGAAATCCGTCTCCCCACAGATACGCAGTATTTT.

The chain links TRBV29-1 to TRBJ2-1; D gene ambiguous. The V end was cut by 3 bases, the J end by 9 bases, with 15 bases between. The CDR3 runs 13 residues. Germline CDR1 and CDR2: SQVTM and ANQGSEA. The CDR3 nucleotides read TGCAGCGTTGACTTGCAGGTAGGCGGTGAGCAGTTCTTC. It encodes CSVDLQVGGEQFF.

This clone was picked up a small number of times. V is TRBV28 and J is TRBJ1-1; D is unresolved. Trimming removed 5 bases from V and 11 bases from J, with 12 bases in between. Germline assignment: CDR1 MDHEN and CDR2 SYDVKM. The CDR3 extends over 11 amino acids. The CDR3: CASSTGSEAFF. The CDR3 coding sequence is TGTGCCAGCAGTACGGGGTCGGAGGCTTTCTTT. The whole variable domain, remainder taken from reference TRBV28 and TRBJ1-1, is DVKVTQSSRYLVKRTGEKVFLECVQDMDHENMFWYRQDPGLGLRLIYFSYDVKMKEKGDIPEGYSVSREKKERFSLILESASTNQTSMYLCASSTGSEAFFGQGTRLTVV.

The chain joins TRBV18 to TRBJ2-2; TRBD2 is a possible D gene (5 bases). V was clipped by 3 bases and J by 9 bases, with 11 bases between them. The germline V gene encodes CDR1 KGHSH and CDR2 LQKENI. The CDR3 has 13 amino acids. Written as DNA, the CDR3 is TGTGCCAGCTCACCGGAGCCGGGAAGGGAGCTGTTTTTT. Protein sequence: CASSPEPGRELFF.

The chain couples TRBV30 to TRBJ1-5; no firm D call. The germline CDR1 and CDR2 sequences are GTSNPN and SVGIG (reference sequence). The CDR3 is 13 residues long. V dropped 0 bases and J dropped 2 bases, with 5 bases sitting between them. As DNA, the CDR3 is TGTGCCTGGAGTGTACGAGGCAATCAGCCCCAGCATTTT. Its protein is CAWSVRGNQPQHF.

The J gene is TRBJ2-3, the V gene TRBV5-1, with 13 bases aligning to TRBD2. The CDR3 runs 16 residues. Germline CDR1 is SGHRS and CDR2 is YFSETQ. V lost 4 bases and J lost 5; bases outside the gene matches: 7. CDR3 DNA: TGCGCCAGCAGCCCCCTACTAGCGGGAGGGATAGATACGCAGTATTTT. Amino acids: CASSPLLAGGIDTQYF.

The chain has TRBV19 and TRBJ1-5; D unresolved. Trimming shortened V by 8 bases and J by 0 bases, and 20 bases separated the two germline ends. The CDR3 totals 17 residues. Germline lookup yields CDR1 LNHDA and CDR2 SQIVND (reference sequence). For the CDR3, the DNA is TGTGCCAGTCTTTCGTCTCAGCTTTTAGATAGCAATCAGCCCCAGCATTTT. Translation: CASLSSQLLDSNQPQHF.

This chain joins TRBV2 and TRBJ1-2, with 7 bases fitting TRBD1. CDR1 and CDR2 (germline): SNHLY, FYNNEI. With 6 bases clipped from V and 7 bases from J, the junction kept 14 bases outside the gene matches. The CDR3 totals 15 residues. This chain's CDR3 is CASSPTPQGTGGYTF. The CDR3 DNA is TGTGCCAGCAGCCCAACCCCACAGGGGACCGGTGGCTACACCTTC.

Comments on this clone: Compared with germline, one end of the junction differs, possibly owing to a read error. This chain joins TRBV7-9 and TRBJ2-5; TRBD2 aligns across 8 bases. Matching the DNA end better, TRBJ2-7 makes the J call doubtful. The CDR3 loop spans 14 amino acids. Germline V gene data show CDR1 as SEHNR and CDR2 as FQNEAQ (reference sequence). CDR3 bases: TGTGCCAGCAGCCTAGCGGGTACTTCCTACGAGCAGTACTTC. This translates into CASSLAGTSYEQYF.